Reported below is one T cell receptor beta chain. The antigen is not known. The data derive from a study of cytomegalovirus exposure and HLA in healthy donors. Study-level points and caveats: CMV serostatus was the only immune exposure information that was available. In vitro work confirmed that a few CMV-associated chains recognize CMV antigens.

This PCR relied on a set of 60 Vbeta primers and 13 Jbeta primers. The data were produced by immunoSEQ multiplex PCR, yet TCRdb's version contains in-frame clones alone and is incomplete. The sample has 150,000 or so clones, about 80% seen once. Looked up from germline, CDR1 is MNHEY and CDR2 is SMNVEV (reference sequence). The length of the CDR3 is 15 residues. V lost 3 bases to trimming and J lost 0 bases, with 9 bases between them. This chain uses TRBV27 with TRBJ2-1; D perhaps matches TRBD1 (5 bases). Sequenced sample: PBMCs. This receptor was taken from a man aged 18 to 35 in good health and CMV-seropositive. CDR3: CASSLGLGSYNEQFF. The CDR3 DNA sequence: TGTGCCAGCAGTTTGGGGCTAGGCTCCTACAATGAGCAGTTCTTC.